The 16 T cell receptor beta chains below were found in one sample sequenced in a study of CD8 T cells in Susac syndrome. RNA, at roughly 0.45 to 1 ug, was reverse transcribed with random hexamers. TCRdb re-analysed the immunoSEQ multiplex PCR reads in MiXCR, keeping a single row per CDR3 protein. Of approximately 75,000 distinct CDR3 sequences detected, more than 85% appear once; the ten largest clones hold roughly 0.22%. Sequences were obtained from CD8+ T cells from PBMCs. The receptors were sampled from a human donor in good health.

The chain carries TRBV7-9 and TRBJ2-5; no reliable D call. The CDR3 covers 12 residues. V was shortened by 4 bases and J by 3 bases, with 6 bases between the two germline ends. CDR1 is SEHNR, CDR2 FQNEAQ, per germline (reference sequence). The CDR3 region is CASSWLEETQYF. CDR3 coding DNA: TGTGCCAGCAGCTGGCTAGAAGAGACCCAGTACTTC.

The J gene is TRBJ1-5, the V gene TRBV20-1; possibly TRBD1 for D (5 bases). There are 15 residues in the CDR3. Germline CDR1 reads DFQATT; CDR2 reads SNEGSKA (reference sequence). V dropped 0 bases and J dropped 4 bases, with 13 bases sitting between them. This CDR3 reads CSARDWVDNNQPQHF. The DNA of the CDR3 is TGCAGTGCTAGAGATTGGGTGGACAATAATCAGCCCCAGCATTTT.

V is TRBV6-4 and J is TRBJ2-1; tentative D call: TRBD1 (6 bases). This CDR3 spans 14 amino acids. The germline V gene encodes CDR1 MRHNA and CDR2 SNTAGT. Trimming left V 4 bases short and J 9 bases short, with 16 bases between. DNA for the CDR3: TGTGCCAGCAGTGCCGGAACAGGGTTCGGTGAGCAGTTCTTC. Its protein product is CASSAGTGFGEQFF.

This clonotype was counted a single time. The V and J genes are TRBV18 and TRBJ2-2; D unclear. Deletions cut 1 base from V and 4 bases from J, with 7 bases between. Germline CDR1 and CDR2: KGHSH and LQKENI. The CDR3 is made up of 14 amino acids. This CDR3 reads CASSPRGVTGELFF. CDR3 bases: TGTGCCAGCTCACCACGAGGAGTCACCGGGGAGCTGTTTTTT.

V gene TRBV15 combines with J gene TRBJ2-1; possibly TRBD1 for D (6 bases). V lost 8 bases and J lost 7, with 15 bases in between. The germline gives CDR1 LNHNV, CDR2 YYDKDF (reference sequence). CDR3 length: 13 residues. The CDR3 nucleotides read TGTGCCACCGACTTCACCAGGGGTAATGAGCAGTTCTTC. It specifies CATDFTRGNEQFF. The variable domain in full, with the rest retrieved from reference TRBV15 and TRBJ2-1, is DAMVIQNPRYQVTQFGKPVTLSCSQTLNHNVMYWYQQKSSQAPKLLFHYYDKDFNNEADTPDNFQSRRPNTSFCFLDIRSPGLGDTAMYLCATDFTRGNEQFFGPGTRLTVL.

This clonotype appeared once. The V call is TRBV6-2 or TRBV6-3, the J call TRBJ1-1; D not certain. There are 15 residues in the CDR3. V lost 2 bases and J 0 bases, leaving 10 bases between the germline ends. Germline V CDR1 and CDR2: MNHEY, SVGEGT. Here the CDR3 DNA reads TGTGCCAGCAGTTACCAGACGGGCTTGAACACTGAAGCTTTCTTT. Translating gives CASSYQTGLNTEAFF.

The J gene is TRBJ2-7, the V gene TRBV28; TRBD1 agrees at 12 bases. The CDR3 runs 17 residues. Unmatched junction bases numbered 13, after V lost 5 bases and J lost 5 bases. Germline CDR1 is MDHEN and CDR2 is SYDVKM. The CDR3 here is CASSQTTLGTGGHEQYF. The DNA for the CDR3 is TGTGCCAGCAGTCAGACCACCCTCGGGACAGGGGGCCACGAGCAGTACTTC.

V and J are TRBV7-2 and TRBJ1-1; D is possibly TRBD1 (6 bases). Germline V lookup: CDR1 SGHTA, CDR2 FQGNSA. The CDR3 loop spans 17 amino acids. V dropped 5 bases and J dropped 3 bases, with 22 bases sitting between them. In DNA, the CDR3 is TGTGCCAGCAGCCACGGGTTGGCAGGGGAGAGCGACACTGAAGCTTTCTTT. Encoded protein: CASSHGLAGESDTEAFF.

V usage is TRBV7-6 and J usage is TRBJ2-7, with TRBD2 matching over 12 bases. CDR1 is SGHVS and CDR2 is FNYEAQ in the germline V gene. The CDR3 sequence is 15 residues long. Trimming removed 4 bases from V and 3 bases from J; junction bases left unmatched: 4. In nucleotides, the CDR3 is TGTGCCAGCAGCTCGACTAGCGGGGGACTCTACGAGCAGTACTTC. Translating it yields CASSSTSGGLYEQYF. The whole variable domain, filled in from reference TRBV7-6 and TRBJ2-7, reads GAGVSQSPRYKVTKRGQDVALRCDPISGHVSLYWYRQALGQGPEFLTYFNYEAQQDKSGLPNDRFSAERPEGSISTLTIQRTEQRDSAMYRCASSSTSGGLYEQYFGPGTRLTVT.

The gene calls are TRBV20-1 and TRBJ2-7; 9 nucleotides line up with TRBD2. The CDR3 runs to 16 residues. V trimming: 6 bases; J trimming: 0 bases; junction bases outside the gene matches: 12. Germline-derived CDR1 and CDR2 are DFQATT and SNEGSKA (reference sequence). The DNA of the CDR3 is TGCAGTGCCATGGCCAGCGGGGGGCTCCGCTCCTACGAGCAGTACGTC. This translates into CSAMASGGLRSYEQYV.

The J gene is TRBJ2-1, the V gene TRBV19; 8 bases agree with TRBD2. J lost 8 bases, V lost 5 bases, and 8 bases had no gene match. Germline lookup yields CDR1 LNHDA and CDR2 SQIVND (reference sequence). This CDR3 spans 14 amino acids. For the CDR3, the DNA is TGTGCCAGTAGTCCATCGGGGGGGCCGTATGAGCAGTTCTTC. Amino acids: CASSPSGGPYEQFF.

This chain joins TRBV4-1 and TRBJ2-7, with unresolved D. Trimming shortened V by 1 base and J by 4 bases, and 8 bases separated the two germline ends. Germline V CDR1 and CDR2: MGHRA, YSYEKL. This CDR3 region has 13 residues. This chain's CDR3 is CASSQAVFYEQYF. The CDR3 DNA follows: TGCGCCAGCAGCCAAGCCGTGTTTTACGAGCAGTACTTC.

J is TRBJ2-3 and V is TRBV27; D remains unclear. The CDR3 totals 13 residues. Germline CDR1 reads MNHEY; CDR2 reads SMNVEV (reference sequence). V was pared by 0 bases and J by 3 bases, with 4 bases between. Here the CDR3 reads CASSLSITDTQYF. The CDR3 DNA reads TGTGCCAGCAGTTTATCGATAACAGATACGCAGTATTTT.

The chain joins TRBV12-3 or TRBV12-4 to TRBJ2-7; D gene ambiguous. CDR3 length: 12 residues. Trimming took off 5 bases at V and 3 bases at J, with 8 bases between the two ends. The CDR3 loop is CASSPSYYEQYF. CDR3 in DNA: TGTGCCAGCAGTCCGAGCTACTACGAGCAGTACTTC.

The gene calls are TRBV14 and TRBJ1-2, with TRBD1 matching over 7 bases. This CDR3 comprises 17 residues. The V and J ends lost 0 bases and 2 bases, in that order; junction bases with no gene match: 9. The V gene's germline CDR1 is SGHDN and CDR2 FVKESK. The CDR3 sequence: CASSQDIQTGPNYGYTF. The CDR3 region has the DNA TGTGCCAGCAGCCAAGATATCCAGACAGGGCCGAACTATGGCTACACCTTC.

The V and J genes are TRBV19 and TRBJ2-6, with D possibly matching TRBD1 (5 bases). V was shortened by 1 base and J by 0 bases, with 16 bases between the two germline ends. Germline V lookup: CDR1 LNHDA, CDR2 SQIVND (reference sequence). CDR3 size: 19 residues. The CDR3 region is CASSIVGQFLPSGANVLTF. Written as DNA, the CDR3 is TGTGCCAGTAGTATAGTTGGACAATTCCTTCCCTCTGGGGCCAACGTCCTGACTTTC.